This T cell receptor beta chain was sequenced in a study of T-cell memory formation after mild COVID-19. Study-level points and caveats: Cross-reactive memory seemingly joined, as some responding clones were found in pre-infection memory.

5'RACE with constant-segment primers built TCRalpha and TCRbeta cDNA libraries with UMIs. TCRdb re-called the 5' RACE reads through MiXCR, storing one row per CDR3 protein. The sample lists about 240,000 distinct CDR3 sequences; roughly a tenth were seen once. CDR1 is ENHRY, CDR2 SYGVKD, per germline. J gave up 4 bases and V 8 bases, and 0 bases lay outside the gene matches. The CDR3 runs to 11 residues. This clonotype was observed a few times. Its antigen is not known. Sample: PBMCs or a T cell subset sorted from them (not recorded which). The V and J genes are TRBV10-3 and TRBJ2-3; the match to TRBD2 covers 7 bases. The sequence was obtained from a young man who had mild COVID-19 (a few samples of this study predate the infection). Cell type and time point are not known. The CDR3 DNA is TGTGCCATCGCGGGGGCAGATACGCAGTATTTT. Its protein product is CAIAGADTQYF.